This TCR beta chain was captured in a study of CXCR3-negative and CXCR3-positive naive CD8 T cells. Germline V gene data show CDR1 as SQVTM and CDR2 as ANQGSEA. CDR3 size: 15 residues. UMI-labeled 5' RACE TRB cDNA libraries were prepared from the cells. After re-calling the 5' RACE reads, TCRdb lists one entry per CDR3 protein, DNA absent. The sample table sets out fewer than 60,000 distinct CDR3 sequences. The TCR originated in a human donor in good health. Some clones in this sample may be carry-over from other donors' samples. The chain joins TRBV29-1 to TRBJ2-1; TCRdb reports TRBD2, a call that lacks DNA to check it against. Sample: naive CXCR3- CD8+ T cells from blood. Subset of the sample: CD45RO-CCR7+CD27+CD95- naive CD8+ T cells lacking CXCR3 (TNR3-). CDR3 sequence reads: CSVVGTSGEYNEQFF.